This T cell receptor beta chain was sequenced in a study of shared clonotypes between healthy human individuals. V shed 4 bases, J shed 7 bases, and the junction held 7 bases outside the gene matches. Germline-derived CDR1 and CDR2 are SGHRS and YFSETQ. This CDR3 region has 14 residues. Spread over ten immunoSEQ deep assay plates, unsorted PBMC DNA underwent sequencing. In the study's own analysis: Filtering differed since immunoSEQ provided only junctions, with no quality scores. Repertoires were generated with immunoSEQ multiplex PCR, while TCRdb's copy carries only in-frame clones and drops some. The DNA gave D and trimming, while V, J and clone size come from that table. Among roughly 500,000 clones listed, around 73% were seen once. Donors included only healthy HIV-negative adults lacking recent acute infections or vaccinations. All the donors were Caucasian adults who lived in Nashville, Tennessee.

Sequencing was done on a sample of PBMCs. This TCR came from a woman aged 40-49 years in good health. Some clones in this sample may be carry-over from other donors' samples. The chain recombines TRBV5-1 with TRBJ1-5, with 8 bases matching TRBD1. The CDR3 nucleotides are TGCGCCAGCAGCCCCGGACAGGGTCACCAGCCCCAGCATTTT. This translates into CASSPGQGHQPQHF.